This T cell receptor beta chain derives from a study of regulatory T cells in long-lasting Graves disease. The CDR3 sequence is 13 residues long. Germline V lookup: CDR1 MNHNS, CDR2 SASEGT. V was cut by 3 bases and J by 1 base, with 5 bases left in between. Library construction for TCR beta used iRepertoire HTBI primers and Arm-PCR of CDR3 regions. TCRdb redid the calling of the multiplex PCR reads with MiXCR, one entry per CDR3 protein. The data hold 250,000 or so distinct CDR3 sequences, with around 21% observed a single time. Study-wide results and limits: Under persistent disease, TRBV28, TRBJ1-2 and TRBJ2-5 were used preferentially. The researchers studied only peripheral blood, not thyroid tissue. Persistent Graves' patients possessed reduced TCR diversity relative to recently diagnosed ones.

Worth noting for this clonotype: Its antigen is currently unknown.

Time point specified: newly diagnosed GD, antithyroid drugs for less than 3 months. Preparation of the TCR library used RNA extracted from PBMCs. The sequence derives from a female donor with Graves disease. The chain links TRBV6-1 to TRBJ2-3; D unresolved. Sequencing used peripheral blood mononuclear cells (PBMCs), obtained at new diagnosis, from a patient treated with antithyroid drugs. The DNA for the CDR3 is TGTGCCAGCAGTGACTTCGGCACAGATACGCAGTATTTT. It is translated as CASSDFGTDTQYF.